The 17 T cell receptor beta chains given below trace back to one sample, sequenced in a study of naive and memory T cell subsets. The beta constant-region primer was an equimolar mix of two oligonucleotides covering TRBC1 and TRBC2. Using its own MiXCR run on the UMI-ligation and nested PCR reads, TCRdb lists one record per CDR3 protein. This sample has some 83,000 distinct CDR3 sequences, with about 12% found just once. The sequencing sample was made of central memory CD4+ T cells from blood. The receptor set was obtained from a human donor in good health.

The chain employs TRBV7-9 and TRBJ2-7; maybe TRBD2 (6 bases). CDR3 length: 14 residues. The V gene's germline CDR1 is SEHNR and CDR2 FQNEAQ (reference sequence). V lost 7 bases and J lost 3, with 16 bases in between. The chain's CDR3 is CASNPLADLYEQYF. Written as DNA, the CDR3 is TGTGCCAGCAACCCCTTAGCGGACCTCTACGAGCAGTACTTC.

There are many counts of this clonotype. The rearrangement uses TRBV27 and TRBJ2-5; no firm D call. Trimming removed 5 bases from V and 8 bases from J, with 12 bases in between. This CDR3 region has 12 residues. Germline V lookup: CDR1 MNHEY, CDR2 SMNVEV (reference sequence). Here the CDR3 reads CASSPLLGTQYF. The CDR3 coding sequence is TGTGCCAGCAGTCCTCTCCTTGGAACCCAGTACTTC.

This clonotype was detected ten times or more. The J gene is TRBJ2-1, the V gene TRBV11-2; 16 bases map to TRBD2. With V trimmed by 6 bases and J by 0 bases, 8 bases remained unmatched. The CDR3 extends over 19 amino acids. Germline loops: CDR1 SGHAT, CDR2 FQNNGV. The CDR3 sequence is CASRRGLAGGGSSYNEQFF. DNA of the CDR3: TGTGCCAGCAGGAGGGGACTAGCGGGAGGGGGGAGCTCCTACAATGAGCAGTTCTTC.

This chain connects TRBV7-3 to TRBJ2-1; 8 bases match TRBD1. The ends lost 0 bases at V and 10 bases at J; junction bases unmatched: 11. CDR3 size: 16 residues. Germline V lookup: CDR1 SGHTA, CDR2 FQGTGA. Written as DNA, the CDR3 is TGTGCCAGCAGCTTAACCGCTTCCCGGACAGGGCCAGAGCAGTTCTTC. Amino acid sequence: CASSLTASRTGPEQFF.

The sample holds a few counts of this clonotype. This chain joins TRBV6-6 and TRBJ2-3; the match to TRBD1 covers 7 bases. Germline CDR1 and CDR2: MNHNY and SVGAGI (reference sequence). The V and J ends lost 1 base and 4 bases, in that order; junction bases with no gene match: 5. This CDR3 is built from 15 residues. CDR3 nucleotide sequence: TGTGCCAGCAGTTACTATGACAGGGCGTCAGATACGCAGTATTTT. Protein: CASSYYDRASDTQYF.

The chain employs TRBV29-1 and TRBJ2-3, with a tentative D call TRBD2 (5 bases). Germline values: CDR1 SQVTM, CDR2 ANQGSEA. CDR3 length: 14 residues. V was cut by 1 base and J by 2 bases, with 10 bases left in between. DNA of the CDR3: TGCAGCGTTGAAGGCGGTCGGGACACAGATACGCAGTATTTT. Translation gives CSVEGGRDTDTQYF.

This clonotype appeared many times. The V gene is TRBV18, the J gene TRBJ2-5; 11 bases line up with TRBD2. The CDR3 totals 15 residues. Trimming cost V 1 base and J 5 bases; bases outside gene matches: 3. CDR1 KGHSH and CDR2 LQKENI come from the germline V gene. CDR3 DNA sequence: TGTGCCAGCTCACCACAGGGACTAGCGGCTGAGACCCAGTACTTC. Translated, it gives CASSPQGLAAETQYF.

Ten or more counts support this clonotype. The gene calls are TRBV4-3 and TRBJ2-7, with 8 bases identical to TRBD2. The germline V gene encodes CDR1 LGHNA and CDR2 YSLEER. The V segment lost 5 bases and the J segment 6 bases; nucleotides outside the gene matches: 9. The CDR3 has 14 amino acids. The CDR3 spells CASSAGLARGEQYF. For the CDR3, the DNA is TGCGCCAGCAGCGCTGGACTAGCACGGGGCGAGCAGTACTTC.

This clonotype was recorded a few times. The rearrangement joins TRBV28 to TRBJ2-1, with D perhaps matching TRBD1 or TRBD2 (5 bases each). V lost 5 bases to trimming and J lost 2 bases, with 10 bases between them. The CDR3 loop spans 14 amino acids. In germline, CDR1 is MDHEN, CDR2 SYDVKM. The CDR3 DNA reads TGTGCCAGCAGTAGAGGGGTGGCCTACAATGAGCAGTTCTTC. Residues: CASSRGVAYNEQFF.

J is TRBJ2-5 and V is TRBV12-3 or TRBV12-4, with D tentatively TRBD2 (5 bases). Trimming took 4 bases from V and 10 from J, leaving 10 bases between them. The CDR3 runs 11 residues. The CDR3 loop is CASSYREDQYF. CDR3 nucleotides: TGTGCCAGCAGTTACCGGGAAGACCAGTACTTC.

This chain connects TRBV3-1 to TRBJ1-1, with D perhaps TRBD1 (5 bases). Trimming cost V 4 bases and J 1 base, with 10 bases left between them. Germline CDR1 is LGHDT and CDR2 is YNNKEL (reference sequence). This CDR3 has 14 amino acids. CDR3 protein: CASSRRVPNTEAFF. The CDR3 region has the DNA TGTGCCAGCAGCCGCAGGGTGCCGAACACTGAAGCTTTCTTT.

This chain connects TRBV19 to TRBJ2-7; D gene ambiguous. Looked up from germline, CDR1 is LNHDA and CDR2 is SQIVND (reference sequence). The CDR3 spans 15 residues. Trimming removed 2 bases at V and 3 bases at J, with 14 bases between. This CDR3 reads CASSILGGSGYEQYF. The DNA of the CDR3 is TGTGCCAGTAGTATACTAGGTGGGTCGGGCTACGAGCAGTACTTC. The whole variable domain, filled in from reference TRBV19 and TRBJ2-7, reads DGGITQSPKYLFRKEGQNVTLSCEQNLNHDAMYWYRQDPGQGLRLIYYSQIVNDFQKGDIAEGYSVSREKKESFPLTVTSAQKNPTAFYLCASSILGGSGYEQYFGPGTRLTVT.

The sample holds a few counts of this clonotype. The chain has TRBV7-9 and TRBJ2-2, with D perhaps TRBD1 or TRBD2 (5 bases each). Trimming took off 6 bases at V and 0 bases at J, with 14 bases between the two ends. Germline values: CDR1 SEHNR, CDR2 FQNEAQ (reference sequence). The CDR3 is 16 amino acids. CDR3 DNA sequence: TGTGCCAGCAGATCGGCCGGGACGGCGAACACCGGGGAGCTGTTTTTT. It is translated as CASRSAGTANTGELFF.

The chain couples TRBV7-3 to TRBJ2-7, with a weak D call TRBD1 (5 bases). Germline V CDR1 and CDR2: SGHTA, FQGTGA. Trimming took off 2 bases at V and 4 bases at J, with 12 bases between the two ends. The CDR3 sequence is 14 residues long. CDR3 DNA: TGTGCCAGCAGCTTACAACCCCAGGGATACGAGCAGTACTTC. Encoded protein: CASSLQPQGYEQYF.

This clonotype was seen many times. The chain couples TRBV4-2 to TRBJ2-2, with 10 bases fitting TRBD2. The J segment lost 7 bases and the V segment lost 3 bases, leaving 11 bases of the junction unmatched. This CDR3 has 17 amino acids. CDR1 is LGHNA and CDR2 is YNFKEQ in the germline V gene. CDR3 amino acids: CASSQGLAGDYDGELFF. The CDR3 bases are TGTGCCAGCAGCCAGGGTCTAGCGGGAGATTATGACGGGGAGCTGTTTTTT.

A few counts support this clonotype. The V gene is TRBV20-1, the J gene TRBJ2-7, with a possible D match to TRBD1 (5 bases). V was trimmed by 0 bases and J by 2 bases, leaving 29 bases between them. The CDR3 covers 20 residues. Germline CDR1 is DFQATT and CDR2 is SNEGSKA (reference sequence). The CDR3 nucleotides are TGCAGTGCTAGAGATCCTAAATCGGTCGGAATGTTCAGGGAAACCTACGAGCAGTACTTC. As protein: CSARDPKSVGMFRETYEQYF.

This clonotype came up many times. CDR3 loop: CASSLSGFETQYF. CDR3 DNA sequence: TGTGCCAGCAGCTTGTCAGGGTTTGAGACCCAGTACTTC. J is TRBJ2-5 and V is TRBV11-3, with D possibly matching TRBD1 (5 bases). The V gene's germline CDR1 is SGHNT and CDR2 YENEEA. V dropped 3 bases and J dropped 5 bases, with 10 bases sitting between them. CDR3 length equals 13 residues.